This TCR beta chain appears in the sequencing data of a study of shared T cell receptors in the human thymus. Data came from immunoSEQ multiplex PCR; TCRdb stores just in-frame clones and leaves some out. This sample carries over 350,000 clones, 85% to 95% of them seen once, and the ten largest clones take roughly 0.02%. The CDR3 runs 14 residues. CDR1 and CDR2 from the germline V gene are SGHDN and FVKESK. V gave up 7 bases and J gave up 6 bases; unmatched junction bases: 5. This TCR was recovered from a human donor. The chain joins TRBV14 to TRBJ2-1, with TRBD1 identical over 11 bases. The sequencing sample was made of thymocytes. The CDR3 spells CASTGQGAPNEQFF. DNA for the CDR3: TGTGCCAGCACAGGACAGGGGGCCCCCAATGAGCAGTTCTTC. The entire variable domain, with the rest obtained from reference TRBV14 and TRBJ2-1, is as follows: EAGVTQFPSHSVIEKGQTVTLRCDPISGHDNLYWYRRVMGKEIKFLLHFVKESKQDESGMPNNRFLAERTGGTYSTLKVQPAELEDSGVYFCASTGQGAPNEQFFGPGTRLTVL.